This passage covers 29 T cell receptor beta chains from one sample sequenced in a study of CD8 T cells in Susac syndrome. It was with random hexamers that about 0.45 to 1 ug RNA was reverse transcribed. Each CDR3 protein is one row after TCRdb ran MiXCR on the immunoSEQ multiplex PCR reads. This table holds under 250,000 distinct CDR3 sequences, roughly 93% found once. The sequencing sample was made of CD4+ T cells from PBMCs. All receptors derive from a human donor with multiple sclerosis.

The rearrangement links TRBV20-1 to TRBJ2-7; D may be TRBD2 (8 bases). This CDR3 contains 15 residues. Germline V gene sequence: CDR1 DFQATT, CDR2 SNEGSKA (reference sequence). With 1 base removed from V and 2 bases from J, the gap between germline ends came to 15 bases. Here the CDR3 DNA reads TGCAGTGCTAGAGGGGACAGCGGGGGCACCTACGAGCAGTACTTC. Translation: CSARGDSGGTYEQYF.

J is TRBJ2-5 and V is TRBV29-1, with a weak D call TRBD2 (5 bases). The V gene's germline CDR1 is SQVTM and CDR2 ANQGSEA. This CDR3 is 10 amino acids long. V shed 7 bases and J shed 2 bases, with 5 bases lying between them. CDR3 region: CSGGQETQYF. The CDR3 DNA sequence: TGCAGCGGCGGGCAAGAGACCCAGTACTTC.

The chain has TRBV5-4 and TRBJ2-7, with 8 bases matching TRBD1. Germline V lookup: CDR1 SGHNT, CDR2 YYREEE (reference sequence). Unmatched junction bases numbered 10, after V lost 1 base and J lost 10 bases. This CDR3 is 14 amino acids long. This CDR3 is CASSLFTGGRPQYF. CDR3 in DNA: TGTGCCAGCAGCTTGTTTACAGGGGGTCGACCCCAGTACTTC.

The rearrangement links TRBV29-1 to TRBJ1-1, with D unresolved. Germline assignment: CDR1 SQVTM and CDR2 ANQGSEA. V dropped 4 bases and J dropped 1 base, with 7 bases sitting between them. CDR3 length: 12 amino acids. CDR3 in amino acids: CSVVGWNTEAFF. The DNA of the CDR3 is TGCAGCGTTGTTGGGTGGAACACTGAAGCTTTCTTT.

This clonotype was counted a single time. The genes are TRBV11-3 and TRBJ2-3; 8 nucleotides agree with TRBD2. CDR1 is SGHNT, CDR2 YENEEA, per germline. The CDR3 length is 16 residues. With 5 bases clipped from V and 1 base from J, the junction kept 8 bases outside the gene matches. CDR3 loop: CASSPRRREGTDTQYF. The CDR3 DNA reads as TGTGCCAGCAGCCCCCGGCGGCGGGAGGGCACAGATACGCAGTATTTT.

The chain carries TRBV9 and TRBJ1-1, with D possibly being TRBD1 (5 bases). The CDR3 spans 15 residues. Trimming pared 0 bases from V and 1 base from J, leaving 10 bases between. CDR1 and CDR2 from the germline V gene are SGDLS and YYNGEE. The CDR3 is CASSVEVGANTEAFF. The CDR3 DNA reads TGTGCCAGCAGCGTAGAGGTAGGGGCGAACACTGAAGCTTTCTTT.

The rearrangement uses TRBV29-1 and TRBJ2-3; possible D gene TRBD1, 5 bases. Germline V gene data show CDR1 as SQVTM and CDR2 as ANQGSEA. The CDR3 contains 15 residues. V lost 1 base, J lost 1 base, and 12 bases lay in between. CDR3 amino acids: CSVEGGRIGTDTQYF. In DNA, the CDR3 is TGCAGCGTTGAAGGGGGCAGGATCGGCACAGATACGCAGTATTTT.

This clonotype was seen a handful of times. The chain recombines TRBV2 with TRBJ2-1, with TRBD1 as a possible D gene (5 bases). Germline lookup yields CDR1 SNHLY and CDR2 FYNNEI. V was pared by 3 bases and J by 8 bases, with 8 bases between. The CDR3 is 12 amino acids. DNA of the CDR3: TGTGCCAGCAGTGAGTGGGGCGATGAGCAGTTCTTC. It specifies CASSEWGDEQFF.

The chain is built from TRBV15 and TRBJ1-3; D gene ambiguous. The V end was cut by 2 bases, the J end by 0 bases, with 14 bases between. CDR1 and CDR2 from the germline V gene are LNHNV and YYDKDF (reference sequence). The CDR3 contains 17 residues. This chain's CDR3 is CATSRIFTDTSGNTIYF. The CDR3 DNA reads TGTGCCACCAGCAGAATTTTTACGGATACCTCTGGAAACACCATATATTTT.

This clonotype was recorded once. V usage is TRBV20-1 and J usage is TRBJ2-2, with D tentatively TRBD2 (5 bases). The germline V gene encodes CDR1 DFQATT and CDR2 SNEGSKA (reference sequence). There are 13 residues in the CDR3. V was clipped by 3 bases and J by 5 bases, with 10 bases between them. The CDR3 bases are TGCAGTGCTAGTGTAACGGGGACCGGGGAGCTGTTTTTT. Protein product: CSASVTGTGELFF.

The chain uses TRBV9 and TRBJ2-3, with D perhaps TRBD1 (6 bases). The CDR3 totals 16 residues. Trimming took off 3 bases at V and 0 bases at J, with 14 bases between the two ends. The germline CDR1 and CDR2 sequences are SGDLS and YYNGEE. This chain's CDR3 is CASSAKGGSSTDTQYF. Here the CDR3 DNA reads TGTGCCAGCAGCGCTAAAGGGGGATCTAGCACAGATACGCAGTATTTT.

The V call is TRBV6-1, the J call TRBJ1-1, with D possibly TRBD1 on 5 matching bases. The V and J ends lost 2 bases and 4 bases respectively, with 11 bases between them. Germline CDR1 and CDR2: MNHNS and SASEGT. The CDR3 contains 14 residues. CDR3 sequence (DNA): TGTGCCAGCAGTGAAATAGGCAGGGCCACTGAAGCTTTCTTT. This translates into CASSEIGRATEAFF.

The chain links TRBV5-1 to TRBJ2-1; TRBD2 aligns across 9 bases. CDR3 length: 15 residues. Germline V gene lookup returns CDR1 SGHRS and CDR2 YFSETQ. V lost 4 bases to trimming and J lost 2 bases; unmatched junction nucleotides: 4. The CDR3 protein is CASSRAGGTYNEQFF. The CDR3, as DNA: TGCGCCAGCAGCCGAGCGGGAGGAACCTACAATGAGCAGTTCTTC. The entire variable domain, with the rest obtained from reference TRBV5-1 and TRBJ2-1, is as follows: KAGVTQTPRYLIKTRGQQVTLSCSPISGHRSVSWYQQTPGQGLQFLFEYFSETQRNKGNFPGRFSGRQFSNSRSEMNVSTLELGDSALYLCASSRAGGTYNEQFFGPGTRLTVL.

The chain has TRBV20-1 and TRBJ1-3; no clear D gene. V was pared by 3 bases and J by 2 bases, with 11 bases between. CDR3 length: 14 residues. Per germline, CDR1 DFQATT and CDR2 SNEGSKA (reference sequence). The CDR3 DNA follows: TGCAGTGCTAGCACTGGCCTCCCTGGAAACACCATATATTTT. Translating gives CSASTGLPGNTIYF.

V usage is TRBV2 and J usage is TRBJ2-5, with D perhaps matching TRBD1 (5 bases). Trimming shortened V by 3 bases and J by 5 bases, and 10 bases separated the two germline ends. The germline gives CDR1 SNHLY, CDR2 FYNNEI. This CDR3 comprises 13 residues. The CDR3: CASSEDNRETQYF. The CDR3 bases are TGTGCCAGCAGTGAGGATAACAGGGAGACCCAGTACTTC.

The chain has TRBV6-6 and TRBJ2-5, with a possible D match to TRBD1 (6 bases). Germline lookup yields CDR1 MNHNY and CDR2 SVGAGI (reference sequence). The germline V and J ends were trimmed by 6 bases and 5 bases, with 22 bases remaining between them. The CDR3 consists of 16 residues. CDR3 bases: TGTGCCAGCAGCCATTCACTAGAGGGGGTGAGGGAGACCCAGTACTTC. This encodes CASSHSLEGVRETQYF.

CDR3 loop: CASSPWDSNTEAFF. In DNA form, the CDR3 reads TGTGCCAGCAGCCCCTGGGACAGCAACACTGAAGCTTTCTTT. The gene calls are TRBV3-1 and TRBJ1-1, with TRBD1 matching over 7 bases. The length of the CDR3 is 14 residues. CDR1 and CDR2 (germline): LGHDT, YNNKEL (reference sequence). The V and J ends lost 4 bases and 2 bases, in that order; junction bases with no gene match: 4.

V gene TRBV3-1 combines with J gene TRBJ2-1, with TRBD1 as a possible D gene (6 bases). CDR3 length: 13 residues. Trimming removed 2 bases at V and 8 bases at J, with 10 bases between. Germline CDR1 is LGHDT and CDR2 is YNNKEL (reference sequence). DNA of the CDR3: TGTGCCAGCAGCCAATTGACAGGTTATGAGCAGTTCTTC. Amino acid sequence: CASSQLTGYEQFF.

The J gene is TRBJ1-3, the V gene TRBV30; a weak D match, TRBD1 (6 bases). The CDR3 is made up of 16 amino acids. V lost 0 bases and J lost 0, with 12 bases in between. From germline, CDR1 is GTSNPN and CDR2 SVGIG (reference sequence). The DNA for the CDR3 is TGTGCCTGGAGTGTCCCGACAGGTTCCTCTGGAAACACCATATATTTT. It yields the protein CAWSVPTGSSGNTIYF.

This sequence joins TRBV7-9 and TRBJ1-5; no clear D. The CDR3 is made up of 14 amino acids. Germline V CDR1 and CDR2: SEHNR, FQNEAQ (reference sequence). V was cut by 6 bases and J by 1 base, with 10 bases left in between. CDR3 sequence: CASSGDTSNQPQHF. The CDR3 coding sequence is TGTGCCAGCAGTGGTGACACAAGCAATCAGCCCCAGCATTTT.

The count of this clonotype is one. The chain recombines TRBV20-1 with TRBJ2-2; a weak D match, TRBD1 (5 bases). Between the trimmed V and J ends, which lost 5 bases and 3 bases, there was a span of 13 bases. Germline CDR1 is DFQATT and CDR2 is SNEGSKA (reference sequence). The CDR3 runs to 14 residues. CDR3 in amino acids: CSAQGYGDTGELFF. The DNA for the CDR3 is TGCAGTGCTCAGGGTTATGGGGACACCGGGGAGCTGTTTTTT.

The chain employs TRBV5-1 and TRBJ1-1; D unclear. Germline V gene lookup returns CDR1 SGHRS and CDR2 YFSETQ. The V end was cut by 4 bases, the J end by 1 base, with 11 bases between. The CDR3 has 14 amino acids. This CDR3 is CASSPRTKNTEAFF. For the CDR3, the DNA is TGCGCCAGCAGCCCGCGGACGAAGAACACTGAAGCTTTCTTT. The variable domain in full, with the rest retrieved from reference TRBV5-1 and TRBJ1-1, is KAGVTQTPRYLIKTRGQQVTLSCSPISGHRSVSWYQQTPGQGLQFLFEYFSETQRNKGNFPGRFSGRQFSNSRSEMNVSTLELGDSALYLCASSPRTKNTEAFFGQGTRLTVV.

The J gene is TRBJ2-3, the V gene TRBV29-1; D might be TRBD1 (5 bases). This CDR3 spans 14 amino acids. The germline V gene has CDR1 SQVTM and CDR2 ANQGSEA. Trimming cost V 4 bases and J 2 bases, with 13 bases left between them. The CDR3 is CSVALTATTDTQYF. DNA for the CDR3: TGCAGCGTTGCCCTGACAGCTACCACAGATACGCAGTATTTT.

This clonotype was observed once. The chain recombines TRBV20-1 with TRBJ2-3; TRBD2 aligns across 12 bases. Germline V lookup: CDR1 DFQATT, CDR2 SNEGSKA (reference sequence). There are 14 residues in the CDR3. Trimming took 8 bases from V and 1 from J; bases not matched to a gene: 4. For the CDR3, the DNA is TGCAGTACTCCTAGCGGGGGGGGCACAGATACGCAGTATTTT. It specifies CSTPSGGGTDTQYF.

The V call is TRBV5-1, the J call TRBJ1-1; unclear D gene. Between the trimmed V and J ends, which lost 0 bases and 5 bases, there was a span of 8 bases. The CDR3 totals 13 residues. Germline CDR1 SGHRS, CDR2 YFSETQ. The CDR3 loop is CASSLVPDTEAFF. The CDR3 region has the DNA TGCGCCAGCAGCTTGGTTCCAGATACTGAAGCTTTCTTT.

The chain joins TRBV13 to TRBJ1-1; maybe TRBD1 (5 bases). V gave up 8 bases and J gave up 3 bases, with 16 bases separating them. The germline CDR1 and CDR2 sequences are PRHDT and FYEKMQ (reference sequence). The CDR3 covers 14 residues. The CDR3 is CASHLGGIYTEAFF. In DNA, the CDR3 is TGTGCCAGCCACCTGGGGGGAATTTACACTGAAGCTTTCTTT. Drawing the rest from reference TRBV13 and TRBJ1-1, the complete variable domain is AAGVIQSPRHLIKEKRETATLKCYPIPRHDTVYWYQQGPGQDPQFLISFYEKMQSDKGSIPDRFSAQQFSDYHSELNMSSLELGDSALYFCASHLGGIYTEAFFGQGTRLTVV.

V and J are TRBV3-1 and TRBJ2-2; tentatively, D is TRBD1 (5 bases). Germline CDR1 and CDR2: LGHDT and YNNKEL (reference sequence). The CDR3 runs 15 residues. The V end was cut by 4 bases, the J end by 0 bases, with 9 bases between. CDR3 nucleotides: TGTGCCAGCAGCCTCAGACAGTCGAACACCGGGGAGCTGTTTTTT. Its protein is CASSLRQSNTGELFF.

This chain connects TRBV27 to TRBJ2-5, with 10 bases matching TRBD1. The CDR3 runs to 14 residues. With 5 bases clipped from V and 5 bases from J, the junction kept 5 bases outside the gene matches. CDR1 and CDR2 (germline): MNHEY, SMNVEV (reference sequence). CDR3 protein: CASSHDRGLETQYF. Here the CDR3 DNA reads TGTGCCAGCAGTCACGACAGGGGGCTTGAGACCCAGTACTTC.

The gene calls are TRBV24-1 and TRBJ2-4, with TRBD2 as a possible D gene (5 bases). V shed 3 bases and J shed 7 bases, with 15 bases lying between them. The germline gives CDR1 KGHDR, CDR2 SFDVKD. This CDR3 spans 15 amino acids. As DNA, the CDR3 is TGTGCCACCAGTGATACCCGCGGGCCAGGCAACATTCAGTACTTC. It encodes CATSDTRGPGNIQYF.